The T cell receptor (beta chain) under discussion was sequenced for a study of blood T cell repertoires in COVID-19. At the level of the study: Samples taken during acute and convalescent COVID-19 were collected in the United States, Italy and Spain. Sources were T cells, B-cell-depleted T cells, or PBMCs; the material itself was cDNA or gDNA.

Authors' data handling: For nucleated cells, counts were estimated from reference gene primer amplification. TCRdb's copy holds only in-frame clones and misses some; the assay was immunoSEQ multiplex PCR. Clone size and V and J calls were adopted from that table, with D and trimming inferred from the DNA. Of 150,000 to 200,000 clones listed, 85% to 90% are singletons. This CDR3 contains 14 residues. With 0 bases removed from V and 2 bases from J, the gap between germline ends came to 8 bases. Per the germline V gene, CDR1 is SEHNR and CDR2 is FQNEAQ (reference sequence). The specimen sequenced was peripheral blood. The receptor's source is a man between 18 and 29 years old with acute or convalescent COVID-19. The V gene is TRBV7-9, the J gene TRBJ2-7, with D possibly TRBD1 on 6 matching bases. The CDR3 here is CASSLAGQPYEQYF. CDR3 nucleotides: TGTGCCAGCAGCTTAGCAGGACAGCCCTACGAGCAGTACTTC.